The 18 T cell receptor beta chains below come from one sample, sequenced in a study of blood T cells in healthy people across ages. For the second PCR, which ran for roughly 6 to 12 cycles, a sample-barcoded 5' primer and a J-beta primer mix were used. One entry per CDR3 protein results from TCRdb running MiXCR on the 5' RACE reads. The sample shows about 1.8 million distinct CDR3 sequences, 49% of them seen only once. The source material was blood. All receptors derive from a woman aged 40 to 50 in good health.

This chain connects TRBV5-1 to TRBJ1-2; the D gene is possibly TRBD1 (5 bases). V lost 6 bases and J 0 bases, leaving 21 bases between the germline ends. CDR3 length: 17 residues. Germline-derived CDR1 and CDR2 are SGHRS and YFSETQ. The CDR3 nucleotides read TGCGCCAGCACCAGCGTCTTGGGGGAGGAAACTAACTATGGCTACACCTTC. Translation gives CASTSVLGEETNYGYTF.

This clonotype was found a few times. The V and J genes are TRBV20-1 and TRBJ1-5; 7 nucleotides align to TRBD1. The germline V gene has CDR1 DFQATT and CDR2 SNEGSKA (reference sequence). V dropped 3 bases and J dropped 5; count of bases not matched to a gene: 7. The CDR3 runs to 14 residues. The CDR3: CSASRTGSDQPQHF. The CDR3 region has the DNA TGCAGTGCTAGTAGGACAGGTTCAGATCAGCCCCAGCATTTT.

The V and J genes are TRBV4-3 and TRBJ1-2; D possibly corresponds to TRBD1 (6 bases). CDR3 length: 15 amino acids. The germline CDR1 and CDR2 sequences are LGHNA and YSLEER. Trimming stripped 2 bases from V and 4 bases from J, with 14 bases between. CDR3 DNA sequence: TGCGCCAGCAGCCAAACCATCGGGGGGGCCTATGGCTACACCTTC. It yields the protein CASSQTIGGAYGYTF.

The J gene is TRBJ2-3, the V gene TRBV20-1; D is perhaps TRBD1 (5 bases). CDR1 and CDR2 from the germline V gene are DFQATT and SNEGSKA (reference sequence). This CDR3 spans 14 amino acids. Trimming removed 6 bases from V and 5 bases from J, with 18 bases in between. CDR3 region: CSARIPAGQDTQYF. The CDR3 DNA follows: TGCAGTGCCAGAATACCGGCAGGGCAAGATACGCAGTATTTT.

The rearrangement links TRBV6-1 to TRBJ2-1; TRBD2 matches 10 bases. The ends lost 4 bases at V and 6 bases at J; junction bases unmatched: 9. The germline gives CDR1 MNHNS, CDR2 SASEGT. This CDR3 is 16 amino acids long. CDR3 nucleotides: TGTGCCAGCAGTGGTTCCTTCGAGCGGGGGGGCAATGAGCAGTTCTTC. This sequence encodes CASSGSFERGGNEQFF.

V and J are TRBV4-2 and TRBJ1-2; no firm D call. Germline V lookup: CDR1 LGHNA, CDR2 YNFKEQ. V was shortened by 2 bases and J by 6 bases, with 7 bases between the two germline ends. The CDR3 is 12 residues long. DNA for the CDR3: TGTGCCAGCAGCCAACGCCTCCATGGCTACACCTTC. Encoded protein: CASSQRLHGYTF.

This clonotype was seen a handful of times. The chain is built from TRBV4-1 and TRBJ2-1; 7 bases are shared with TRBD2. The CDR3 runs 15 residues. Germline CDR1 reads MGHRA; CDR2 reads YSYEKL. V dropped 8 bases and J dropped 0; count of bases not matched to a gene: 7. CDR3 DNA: TGCGCCAGCGTCCAACTAGCGAGCTCCTACAATGAGCAGTTCTTC. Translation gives CASVQLASSYNEQFF.

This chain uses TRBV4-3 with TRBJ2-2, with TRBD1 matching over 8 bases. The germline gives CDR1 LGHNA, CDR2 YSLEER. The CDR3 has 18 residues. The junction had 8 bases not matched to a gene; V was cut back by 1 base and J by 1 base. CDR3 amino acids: CASSQGLGTGGNTGELFF. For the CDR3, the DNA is TGCGCCAGCAGCCAAGGACTCGGCACAGGGGGGAACACCGGGGAGCTGTTTTTT.

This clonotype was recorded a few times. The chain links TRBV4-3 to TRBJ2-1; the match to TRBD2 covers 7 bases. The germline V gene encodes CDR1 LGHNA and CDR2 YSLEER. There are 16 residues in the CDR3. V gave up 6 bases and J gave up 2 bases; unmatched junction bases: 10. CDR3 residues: CASSRGTGGTYNEQFF. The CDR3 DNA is TGCGCCAGCAGTAGGGGAACGGGGGGAACCTACAATGAGCAGTTCTTC.

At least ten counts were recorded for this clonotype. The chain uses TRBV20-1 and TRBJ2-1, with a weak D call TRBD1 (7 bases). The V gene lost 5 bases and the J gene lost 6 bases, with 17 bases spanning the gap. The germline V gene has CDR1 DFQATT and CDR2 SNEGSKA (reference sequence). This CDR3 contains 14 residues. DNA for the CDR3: TGCAGTGCTCGGCGGGGACAGCTCTTCAATGAGCAGTTCTTC. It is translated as CSARRGQLFNEQFF.

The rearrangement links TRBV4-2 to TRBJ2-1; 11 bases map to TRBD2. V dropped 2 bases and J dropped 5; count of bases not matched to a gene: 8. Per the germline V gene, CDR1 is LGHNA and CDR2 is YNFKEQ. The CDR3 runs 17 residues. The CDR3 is CASSQLSSGGPDNEQFF. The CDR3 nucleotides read TGTGCCAGCAGCCAACTTTCTAGCGGGGGGCCTGACAATGAGCAGTTCTTC.

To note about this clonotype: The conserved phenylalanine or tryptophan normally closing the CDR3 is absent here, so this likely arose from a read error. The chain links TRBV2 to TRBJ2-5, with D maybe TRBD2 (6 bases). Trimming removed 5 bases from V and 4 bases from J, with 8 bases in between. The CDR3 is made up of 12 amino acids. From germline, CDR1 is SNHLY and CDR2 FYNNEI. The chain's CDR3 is CASSSSAETQYL. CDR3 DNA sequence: TGTGCCAGCAGTTCTAGCGCAGAGACCCAGTACTTG.

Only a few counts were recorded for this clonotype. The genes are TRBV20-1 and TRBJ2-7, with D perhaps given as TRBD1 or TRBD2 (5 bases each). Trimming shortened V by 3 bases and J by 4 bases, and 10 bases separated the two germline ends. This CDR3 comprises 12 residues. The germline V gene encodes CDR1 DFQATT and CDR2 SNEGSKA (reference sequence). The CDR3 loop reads CSARNGGYEQYF. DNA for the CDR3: TGCAGTGCTAGGAATGGGGGTTACGAGCAGTACTTC.

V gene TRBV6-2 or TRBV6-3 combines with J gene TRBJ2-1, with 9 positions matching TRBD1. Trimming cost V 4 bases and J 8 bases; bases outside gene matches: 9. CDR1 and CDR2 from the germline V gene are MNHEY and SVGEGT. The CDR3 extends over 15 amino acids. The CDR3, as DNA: TGTGCCAGCAGTTTTGGAAGGACAGGGGACGATGAGCAGTTCTTC. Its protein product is CASSFGRTGDDEQFF.

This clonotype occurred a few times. The CDR3 DNA follows: TGCAGTGCTTGGACGGGGGAAACTGAAGCTTTCTTT. This codes for CSAWTGETEAFF. This sequence joins TRBV20-1 and TRBJ1-1; TRBD1 is a possible D gene (5 bases). Germline CDR1 DFQATT, CDR2 SNEGSKA (reference sequence). Trimming left V 5 bases short and J 5 bases short, with 12 bases between. The length of the CDR3 is 12 residues.

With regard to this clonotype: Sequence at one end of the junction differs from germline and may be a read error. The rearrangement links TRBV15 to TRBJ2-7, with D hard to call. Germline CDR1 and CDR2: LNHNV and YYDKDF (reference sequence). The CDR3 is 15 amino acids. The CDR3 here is CATNRDHGSSYEQYF. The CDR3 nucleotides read TGTGCCACCAACAGAGACCACGGAAGCTCCTACGAGCAGTACTTC.

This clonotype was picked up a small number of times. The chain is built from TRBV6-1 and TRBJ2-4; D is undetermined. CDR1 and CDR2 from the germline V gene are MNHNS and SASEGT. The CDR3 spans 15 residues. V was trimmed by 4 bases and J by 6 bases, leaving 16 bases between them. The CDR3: CASSGLTQMVNIQYF. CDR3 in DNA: TGTGCCAGCAGTGGCTTGACCCAAATGGTAAACATTCAGTACTTC.

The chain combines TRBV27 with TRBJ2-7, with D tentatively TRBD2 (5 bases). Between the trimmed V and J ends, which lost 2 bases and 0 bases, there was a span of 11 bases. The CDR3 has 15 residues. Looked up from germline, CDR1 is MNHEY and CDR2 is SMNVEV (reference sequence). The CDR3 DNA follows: TGTGCCAGCAGTTTAACTAGTCGGAGCTCCTACGAGCAGTACTTC. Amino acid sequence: CASSLTSRSSYEQYF.